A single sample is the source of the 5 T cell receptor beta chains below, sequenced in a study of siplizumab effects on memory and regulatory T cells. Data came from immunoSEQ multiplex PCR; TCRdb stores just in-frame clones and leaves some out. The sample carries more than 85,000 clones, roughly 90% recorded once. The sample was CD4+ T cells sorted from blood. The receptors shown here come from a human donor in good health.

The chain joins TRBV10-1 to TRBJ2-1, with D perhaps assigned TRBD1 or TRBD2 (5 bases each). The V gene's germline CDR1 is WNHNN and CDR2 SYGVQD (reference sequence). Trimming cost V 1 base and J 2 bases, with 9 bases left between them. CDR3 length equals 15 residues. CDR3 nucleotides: TGCGCCAGCAGTGAGTACGGGACCACCTACAATGAGCAGTTCTTC. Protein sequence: CASSEYGTTYNEQFF.

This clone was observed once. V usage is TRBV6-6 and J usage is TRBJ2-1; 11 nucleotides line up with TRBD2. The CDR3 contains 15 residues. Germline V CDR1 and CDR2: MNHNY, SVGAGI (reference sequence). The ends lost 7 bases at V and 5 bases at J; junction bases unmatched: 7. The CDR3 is CASTPTSGADNEQFF. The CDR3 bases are TGTGCCAGCACCCCGACTAGCGGGGCTGACAATGAGCAGTTCTTC.

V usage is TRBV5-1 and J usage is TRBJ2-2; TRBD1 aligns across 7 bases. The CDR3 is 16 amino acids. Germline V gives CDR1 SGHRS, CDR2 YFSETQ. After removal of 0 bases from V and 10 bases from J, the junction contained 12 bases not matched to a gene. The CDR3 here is CASSLETGLRVAELFF. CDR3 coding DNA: TGCGCCAGCAGCTTGGAGACAGGGTTACGTGTGGCGGAGCTGTTTTTT.

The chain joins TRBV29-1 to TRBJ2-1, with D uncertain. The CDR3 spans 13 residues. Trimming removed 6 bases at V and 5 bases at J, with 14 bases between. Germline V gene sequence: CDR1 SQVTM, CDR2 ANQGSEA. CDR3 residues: CSVTKGRDNEQFF. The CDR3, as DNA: TGCAGCGTAACTAAGGGAAGGGACAATGAGCAGTTCTTC.

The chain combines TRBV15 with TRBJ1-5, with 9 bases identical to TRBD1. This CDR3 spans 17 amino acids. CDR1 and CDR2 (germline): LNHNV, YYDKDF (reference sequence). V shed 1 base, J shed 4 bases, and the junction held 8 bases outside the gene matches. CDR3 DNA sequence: TGTGCCACCAGCAGAGGTAGTGCGACAGGGGGGAATCAGCCCCAGCATTTT. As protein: CATSRGSATGGNQPQHF.